The 22 T cell receptor beta chains below come from one sample, sequenced in a study of spatial heterogeneity in lung cancer. Time point indicated: sample taken at primary tumor resection. Using its own MiXCR run on the 5' RACE reads, TCRdb lists one record per CDR3 protein. This table holds 10,000 to 11,000 distinct CDR3 sequences, around 6% found once. The sequenced sample was PBMCs, obtained at surgery. The receptor set was obtained from a male donor with early-stage non-small cell lung cancer.

The V gene is TRBV7-9, the J gene TRBJ2-1, with 8 bases identical to TRBD2. The CDR3 covers 12 residues. The trim removed 6 bases at V and 9 bases at J, leaving 4 bases unmatched. Germline V gene data show CDR1 as SEHNR and CDR2 as FQNEAQ (reference sequence). The CDR3 DNA reads TGTGCCAGCAGACCCGGGGGGGGTGAGCAGTTCTTC. Translated, it gives CASRPGGGEQFF. The whole variable domain, remainder taken from reference TRBV7-9 and TRBJ2-1, is DTGVSQNPRHKITKRGQNVTFRCDPISEHNRLYWYRQTLGQGPEFLTYFQNEAQLEKSRLLSDRFSAERPKGSFSTLEIQRTEQGDSAMYLCASRPGGGEQFFGPGTRLTVL.

This clonotype has just a few counts. This chain joins TRBV20-1 and TRBJ2-3; TRBD2 agrees at 10 bases. The CDR3 consists of 11 residues. Looked up from germline, CDR1 is DFQATT and CDR2 is SNEGSKA (reference sequence). In DNA form, the CDR3 reads TGCGGGACTAGCGGCACAGATACGCAGTATTTT. Amino acids: CGTSGTDTQYF.

This clonotype was recorded at least ten times. The CDR3 spells CAWTANTGELFF. DNA for the CDR3: TGTGCCTGGACAGCGAACACCGGGGAGCTGTTTTTT. The gene calls are TRBV30 and TRBJ2-2; unclear D gene. This CDR3 region has 12 residues. From germline, CDR1 is GTSNPN and CDR2 SVGIG (reference sequence). V shed 4 bases and J shed 0 bases, with 3 bases lying between them.

This clonotype was seen ten or more times. The chain combines TRBV10-3 with TRBJ2-5, with 8 bases that match TRBD2. The V gene's germline CDR1 is ENHRY and CDR2 SYGVKD. The trim removed 4 bases at V and 5 bases at J, leaving 9 bases unmatched. The CDR3 spans 15 residues. The CDR3 DNA reads as TGTGCCATCAGTGGAAGTAATAGCGGGGTTGAGACCCAGTACTTC. This encodes CAISGSNSGVETQYF.

This clonotype was seen at least ten times. CDR3 DNA: TGTGCCAGCAGCGGGGGGAGCCCGGGCGGCACTGAAGCTTTCTTT. It translates to CASSGGSPGGTEAFF. The chain employs TRBV7-9 and TRBJ1-1; TRBD1 might be the D (5 bases). Trimming removed 5 bases from V and 4 bases from J, with 17 bases in between. The CDR3 has 15 residues. Germline assignment: CDR1 SEHNR and CDR2 FQNEAQ (reference sequence). Combining the CDR3 with reference TRBV7-9 and TRBJ1-1 gives the whole variable domain DTGVSQNPRHKITKRGQNVTFRCDPISEHNRLYWYRQTLGQGPEFLTYFQNEAQLEKSRLLSDRFSAERPKGSFSTLEIQRTEQGDSAMYLCASSGGSPGGTEAFFGQGTRLTVV.

This clonotype was seen many times. This chain connects TRBV4-3 to TRBJ2-7, with TRBD1 matching 7 bases. Germline V lookup: CDR1 LGHNA, CDR2 YSLEER. With V trimmed by 4 bases and J by 5 bases, 11 bases remained unmatched. The CDR3 has 15 residues. As DNA, the CDR3 is TGCGCCAGCAGCCTCCGACAGGGTGGGCCGAACGAGCAGTACTTC. It yields the protein CASSLRQGGPNEQYF.

By its share, this clonotype is medium-sized. The V gene is TRBV7-6, the J gene TRBJ1-1; D unclear. The germline V and J ends were trimmed by 1 base and 5 bases, with 11 bases remaining between them. The CDR3 length is 14 residues. Germline V CDR1 and CDR2: SGHVS, FNYEAQ. The CDR3 reads CASSLDPGSTEAFF. DNA of the CDR3: TGTGCCAGCAGCTTAGACCCGGGAAGTACTGAAGCTTTCTTT.

This clonotype was found many times. V and J are TRBV18 and TRBJ2-1; no definite D call. Germline loops: CDR1 KGHSH, CDR2 LQKENI. The CDR3 extends over 15 amino acids. Deletions cut 1 base from V and 0 bases from J, with 7 bases between. CDR3 residues: CASSPQESSYNEQFF. The CDR3 region has the DNA TGTGCCAGCTCACCACAGGAAAGCTCCTACAATGAGCAGTTCTTC.

This clonotype was observed a few times. The chain's CDR3 is CSVEFTGRETQYF. The DNA for the CDR3 is TGCAGCGTTGAATTCACAGGGAGGGAGACCCAGTACTTC. The chain is built from TRBV29-1 and TRBJ2-5, with D tentatively TRBD1 or TRBD2 (6 bases each). The CDR3 is made up of 13 amino acids. V lost 2 bases, J lost 5 bases, and 12 bases lay in between. The germline CDR1 and CDR2 sequences are SQVTM and ANQGSEA.

This clonotype was seen at least ten times. The chain combines TRBV7-2 with TRBJ1-1, with unresolved D. V was clipped by 5 bases and J by 1 base, with 8 bases between them. The germline CDR1 and CDR2 sequences are SGHTA and FQGNSA. CDR3 length equals 13 residues. This chain's CDR3 is CASSPRRNTEAFF. CDR3 DNA: TGTGCCAGCAGCCCCCGACGGAACACTGAAGCTTTCTTT.

This clonotype appeared many times. The J gene is TRBJ2-1, the V gene TRBV3-1; the D is unclear. The CDR3 sequence is 13 residues long. V was clipped by 1 base and J by 5 bases, with 6 bases between them. Germline V gene sequence: CDR1 LGHDT, CDR2 YNNKEL (reference sequence). The CDR3, as DNA: TGTGCCAGCAGCCAAGGCTGGAACAATGAGCAGTTCTTC. It specifies CASSQGWNNEQFF.

This sequence joins TRBV10-3 and TRBJ2-2; D is unclear. The CDR3 spans 14 residues. The germline V gene encodes CDR1 ENHRY and CDR2 SYGVKD. Trimming left V 6 bases short and J 0 bases short, with 8 bases between. CDR3 amino acids: CAIRKEPNTGELFF. CDR3 nucleotide sequence: TGTGCCATCAGAAAGGAGCCGAACACCGGGGAGCTGTTTTTT.

This clonotype appeared many times. This rearrangement joins TRBV6-2 or TRBV6-3 to TRBJ2-1; 7 bases match TRBD1. Losses at the gene ends were 0 bases for V and 0 bases for J; bases not matched to a gene: 14. Germline V gives CDR1 MNHEY, CDR2 SVGEGT. The CDR3 extends over 20 amino acids. DNA of the CDR3: TGTGCCAGCAGTTACTCGACAGGGCAGGCTTTGGTCCTCTCCTACAATGAGCAGTTCTTC. It codes for CASSYSTGQALVLSYNEQFF.

Only a few counts were recorded for this clonotype. CDR3: CASSPQPGQNNSPLHF. The CDR3 DNA reads as TGTGCCAGCAGCCCCCAGCCGGGACAAAATAATTCACCCCTCCACTTT. The chain uses TRBV6-1 and TRBJ1-6, with D possibly matching TRBD1 (6 bases). The CDR3 is 16 residues long. Germline-derived CDR1 and CDR2 are MNHNS and SASEGT. The V gene lost 6 bases and the J gene lost 5 bases, with 17 bases spanning the gap.

At least ten counts were recorded for this clonotype. The gene calls are TRBV28 and TRBJ1-1; a weak D match, TRBD1 (5 bases). Trimming took 3 bases from V and 2 from J, leaving 13 bases between them. This CDR3 contains 15 residues. Germline CDR1 reads MDHEN; CDR2 reads SYDVKM. Here the CDR3 DNA reads TGTGCCAGCAGTTTTATGGGGCAGGGAAACACTGAAGCTTTCTTT. It is translated as CASSFMGQGNTEAFF.

There are many counts of this clonotype. The V and J genes are TRBV6-5 and TRBJ2-7; D not certain. The V end lost 6 bases, the J end lost 3 bases, and 9 bases lay between the germline ends. In germline, CDR1 is MNHEY, CDR2 SVGAGI. This CDR3 region has 12 residues. The chain's CDR3 is CASSSDDYEQYF. The DNA of the CDR3 is TGTGCCAGCAGCTCCGACGACTACGAGCAGTACTTC.

The chain has TRBV9 and TRBJ1-1; 8 nucleotides line up with TRBD1. Per the germline V gene, CDR1 is SGDLS and CDR2 is YYNGEE. The junction had 21 bases not matched to a gene; V was cut back by 0 bases and J by 5 bases. The CDR3 has 20 amino acids. The CDR3 reads CASSVVCGNRQGTVRTEAFF. The DNA of the CDR3 is TGTGCCAGCAGCGTAGTGTGTGGGAACAGACAGGGGACCGTTCGGACTGAAGCTTTCTTT.

This clonotype was counted between two and nine times. The rearrangement uses TRBV6-5 and TRBJ2-6, with D unresolved. The length of the CDR3 is 17 residues. CDR1 is MNHEY, CDR2 SVGAGI, per germline. V dropped 0 bases and J dropped 0 bases, with 9 bases sitting between them. The CDR3 nucleotides read TGTGCCAGCAGTTACTCTGACGGTCCCTCTGGGGCCAACGTCCTGACTTTC. It is translated as CASSYSDGPSGANVLTF.

The gene calls are TRBV11-3 and TRBJ2-7, with D unresolved. Trimming stripped 2 bases from V and 5 bases from J, with 10 bases between. The CDR3 sequence is 13 residues long. The germline V gene encodes CDR1 SGHNT and CDR2 YENEEA. In DNA form, the CDR3 reads TGTGCCAGCAGCTTATTCCCGGAAAACGAGCAGTACTTC. Translating it yields CASSLFPENEQYF. Variable domain in full (rest from reference TRBV11-3 and TRBJ2-7): EAGVVQSPRYKIIEKKQPVAFWCNPISGHNTLYWYLQNLGQGPELLIRYENEEAVDDSQLPKDRFSAERLKGVDSTLKIQPAELGDSAVYLCASSLFPENEQYFGPGTRLTVT.

This clonotype was counted many times. The chain recombines TRBV6-1 with TRBJ2-7; 8 bases map to TRBD1. With 5 bases clipped from V and 2 bases from J, the junction kept 11 bases outside the gene matches. Germline V gives CDR1 MNHNS, CDR2 SASEGT. This CDR3 comprises 16 residues. CDR3 in DNA: TGTGCCAGCAGTACAGCTTCCGGGACAGGTCCCTACGAGCAGTACTTC. Translating gives CASSTASGTGPYEQYF.

This clonotype was counted a few times. J is TRBJ2-1 and V is TRBV6-2 or TRBV6-3, with 10 positions matching TRBD1. This CDR3 contains 14 residues. The V gene end was trimmed by 6 bases and the J gene end by 9 bases; junction bases not matched to a gene: 8. Germline assignment: CDR1 MNHEY and CDR2 SVGEGT. The DNA of the CDR3 is TGTGCCAGCAGATCCCAGACAGGGGGCAGTGAGCAGTTCTTC. Translated: CASRSQTGGSEQFF.

This clonotype was seen ten or more times. The J gene is TRBJ2-7, the V gene TRBV20-1, with 9 bases fitting TRBD1. After removal of 2 bases from V and 4 bases from J, the junction contained 9 bases not matched to a gene. CDR3 length equals 15 residues. Germline V gene sequence: CDR1 DFQATT, CDR2 SNEGSKA (reference sequence). This chain's CDR3 is CSARPTGTGSYEQYF. The DNA of the CDR3 is TGCAGTGCTAGACCAACCGGGACAGGGTCGTACGAGCAGTACTTC.